These 3 T cell receptor beta chains were sequenced from one sample in a study of blood T cell repertoires in COVID-19. Some clones are missing from TCRdb's copy, which holds only in-frame ones; the method was immunoSEQ multiplex PCR. The sample has hundreds of thousands of clones; roughly four fifths are singletons. The sample taken for sequencing was PBMCs or T cells enriched from blood (not recorded which). The source is a woman aged 40 to 50 who had been exposed to COVID-19.

This clone has a single count. One end of the junction does not line up with germline, which may come from a read error. The rearrangement uses TRBV7-7 and TRBJ2-3; 12 nucleotides align to TRBD1. The CDR3 consists of 16 residues. Germline V gene lookup returns CDR1 SSHAT and CDR2 FNYEAQ (reference sequence). In DNA, the CDR3 is TGTGCTAGCAGCGCGGGACAGGGGGCTCTCACAGATACGCAGTATTTT. This encodes CASSAGQGALTDTQYF.

This chain connects TRBV18 to TRBJ1-1; no clear D. Trimming left V 4 bases short and J 1 base short, with 13 bases between. The V gene's germline CDR1 is KGHSH and CDR2 LQKENI. The CDR3 runs to 15 residues. DNA for the CDR3: TGTGCCAGCTCACTTTCCGCCCCAGGGAACACTGAAGCTTTCTTT. This codes for CASSLSAPGNTEAFF.

The V gene is TRBV5-1, the J gene TRBJ1-4; no definite D call. Trimming took off 6 bases at V and 0 bases at J, with 9 bases between the two ends. This CDR3 spans 14 amino acids. Germline V gene data show CDR1 as SGHRS and CDR2 as YFSETQ. CDR3 in amino acids: CASTPGATNEKLFF. DNA of the CDR3: TGCGCCAGCACACCCGGGGCAACTAATGAAAAACTGTTTTTT. Full variable domain (rest looked up from reference TRBV5-1 and TRBJ1-4): KAGVTQTPRYLIKTRGQQVTLSCSPISGHRSVSWYQQTPGQGLQFLFEYFSETQRNKGNFPGRFSGRQFSNSRSEMNVSTLELGDSALYLCASTPGATNEKLFFGSGTQLSVL.